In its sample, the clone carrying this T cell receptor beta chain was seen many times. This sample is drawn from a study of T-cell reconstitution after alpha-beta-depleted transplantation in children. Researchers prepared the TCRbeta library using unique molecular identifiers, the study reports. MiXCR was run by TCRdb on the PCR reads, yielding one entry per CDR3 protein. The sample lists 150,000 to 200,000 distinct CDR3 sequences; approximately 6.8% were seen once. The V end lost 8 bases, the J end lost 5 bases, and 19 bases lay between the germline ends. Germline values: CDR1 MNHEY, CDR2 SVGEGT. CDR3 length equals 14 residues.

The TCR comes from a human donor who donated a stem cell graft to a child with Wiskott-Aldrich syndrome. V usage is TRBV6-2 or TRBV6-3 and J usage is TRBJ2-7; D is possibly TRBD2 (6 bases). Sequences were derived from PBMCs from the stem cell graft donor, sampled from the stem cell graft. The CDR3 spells CASRGYHGGNEQYF. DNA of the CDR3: TGTGCCAGCCGAGGATATCACGGGGGTAACGAGCAGTACTTC.